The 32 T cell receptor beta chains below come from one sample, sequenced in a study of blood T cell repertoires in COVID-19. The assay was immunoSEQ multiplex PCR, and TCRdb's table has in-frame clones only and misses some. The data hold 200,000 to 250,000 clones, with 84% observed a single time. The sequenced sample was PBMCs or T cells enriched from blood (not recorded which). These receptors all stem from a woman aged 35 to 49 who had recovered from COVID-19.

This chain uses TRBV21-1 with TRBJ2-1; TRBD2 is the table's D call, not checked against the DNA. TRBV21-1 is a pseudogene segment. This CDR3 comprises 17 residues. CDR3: CASSKARSGRVYNEQFF. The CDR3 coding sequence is TGTGCCAGCAGCAAAGCCAGGAGCGGGAGGGTCTACAATGAGCAGTTCTTC.

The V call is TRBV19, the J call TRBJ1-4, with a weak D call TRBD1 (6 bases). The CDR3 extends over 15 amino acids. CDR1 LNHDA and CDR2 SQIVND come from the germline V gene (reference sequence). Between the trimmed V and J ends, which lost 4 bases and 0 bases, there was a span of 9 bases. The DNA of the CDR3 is TGTGCCAGTAGTACGAGACAGGCAACTAATGAAAAACTGTTTTTT. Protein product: CASSTRQATNEKLFF. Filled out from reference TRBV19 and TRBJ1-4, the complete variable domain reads DGGITQSPKYLFRKEGQNVTLSCEQNLNHDAMYWYRQDPGQGLRLIYYSQIVNDFQKGDIAEGYSVSREKKESFPLTVTSAQKNPTAFYLCASSTRQATNEKLFFGSGTQLSVL.

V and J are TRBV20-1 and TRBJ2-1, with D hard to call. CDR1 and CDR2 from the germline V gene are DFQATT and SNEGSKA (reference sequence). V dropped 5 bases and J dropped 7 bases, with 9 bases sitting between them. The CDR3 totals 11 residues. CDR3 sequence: CSAAIENEQFF. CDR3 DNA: TGCAGTGCTGCCATAGAGAATGAGCAGTTCTTC.

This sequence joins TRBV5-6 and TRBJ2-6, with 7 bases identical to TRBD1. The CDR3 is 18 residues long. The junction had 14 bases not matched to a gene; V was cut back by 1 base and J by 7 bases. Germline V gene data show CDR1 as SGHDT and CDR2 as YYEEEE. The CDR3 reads CASSLLGGSSPGANVLTF. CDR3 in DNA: TGTGCCAGCAGCTTGCTAGGGGGCTCCTCCCCAGGAGCCAACGTCCTGACTTTC.

For the CDR3, the DNA is TGTGCCAGCAGTTTCCCAGGGTCTGGAAACACCATATATTTT. Encoded protein: CASSFPGSGNTIYF. The rearrangement links TRBV27 to TRBJ1-3; D may be TRBD1 (5 bases). There are 14 residues in the CDR3. Looked up from germline, CDR1 is MNHEY and CDR2 is SMNVEV (reference sequence). The V end lost 3 bases, the J end lost 1 base, and 7 bases lay between the germline ends.

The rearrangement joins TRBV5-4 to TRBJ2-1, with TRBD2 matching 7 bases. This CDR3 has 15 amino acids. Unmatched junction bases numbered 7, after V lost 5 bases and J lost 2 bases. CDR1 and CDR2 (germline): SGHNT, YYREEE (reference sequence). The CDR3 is CASRSGGTTYNEQFF. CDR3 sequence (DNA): TGTGCCAGCAGATCCGGGGGGACTACCTACAATGAGCAGTTCTTC.

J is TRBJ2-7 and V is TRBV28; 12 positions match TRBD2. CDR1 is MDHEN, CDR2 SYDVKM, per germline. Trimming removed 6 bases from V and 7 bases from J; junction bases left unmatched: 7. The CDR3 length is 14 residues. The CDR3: CASSLTSGSLEQYF. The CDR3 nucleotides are TGTGCCAGCAGCTTGACTAGCGGGAGTTTGGAGCAGTACTTC.

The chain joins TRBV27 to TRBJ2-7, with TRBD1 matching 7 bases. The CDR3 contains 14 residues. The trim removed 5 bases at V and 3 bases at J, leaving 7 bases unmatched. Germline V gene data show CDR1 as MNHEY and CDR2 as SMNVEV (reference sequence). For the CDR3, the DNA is TGTGCCAGCAGTCCCACGACAGGGAACTACGAGCAGTACTTC. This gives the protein CASSPTTGNYEQYF.

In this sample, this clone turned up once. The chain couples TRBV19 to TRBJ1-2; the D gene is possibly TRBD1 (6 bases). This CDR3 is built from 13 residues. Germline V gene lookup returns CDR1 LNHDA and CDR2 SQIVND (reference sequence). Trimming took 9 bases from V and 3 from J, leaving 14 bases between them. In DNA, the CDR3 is TGTGCCAGCCTCTCCACAGGGTACTATGGCTACACCTTC. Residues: CASLSTGYYGYTF.

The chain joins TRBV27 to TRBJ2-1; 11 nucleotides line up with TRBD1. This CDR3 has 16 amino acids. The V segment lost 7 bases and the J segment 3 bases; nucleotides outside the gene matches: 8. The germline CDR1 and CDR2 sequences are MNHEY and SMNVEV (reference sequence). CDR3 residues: CASTNLGTGGYNEQFF. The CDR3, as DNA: TGTGCCAGCACCAATCTCGGGACAGGGGGCTACAATGAGCAGTTCTTC.

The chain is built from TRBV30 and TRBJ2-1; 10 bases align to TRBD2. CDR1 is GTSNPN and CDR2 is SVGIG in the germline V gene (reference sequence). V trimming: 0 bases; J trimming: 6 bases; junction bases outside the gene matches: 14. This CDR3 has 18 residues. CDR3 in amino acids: CAWSVMGVTSGEINEQFF. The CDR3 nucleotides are TGTGCCTGGAGTGTAATGGGGGTAACTAGCGGGGAAATCAATGAGCAGTTCTTC.

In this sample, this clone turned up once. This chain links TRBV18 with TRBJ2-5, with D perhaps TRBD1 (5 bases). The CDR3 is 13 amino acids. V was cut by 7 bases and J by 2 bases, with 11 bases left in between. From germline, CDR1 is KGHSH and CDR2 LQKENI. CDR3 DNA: TGTGCCAGCTGCGAAGGGGTTCAAGAGACCCAGTACTTC. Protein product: CASCEGVQETQYF.

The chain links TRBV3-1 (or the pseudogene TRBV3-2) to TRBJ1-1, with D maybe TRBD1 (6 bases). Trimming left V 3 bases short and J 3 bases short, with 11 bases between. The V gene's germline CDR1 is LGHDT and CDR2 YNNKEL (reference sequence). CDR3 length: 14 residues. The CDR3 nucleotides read TGTGCCAGCAGCCAGACGCAGGGGTACACTGAAGCTTTCTTT. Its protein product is CASSQTQGYTEAFF.

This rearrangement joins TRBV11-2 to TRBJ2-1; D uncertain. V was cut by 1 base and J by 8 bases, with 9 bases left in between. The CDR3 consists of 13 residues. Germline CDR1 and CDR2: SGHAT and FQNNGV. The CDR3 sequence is CASSLGLSDEQFF. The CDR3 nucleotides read TGTGCCAGCAGCTTAGGTTTATCCGATGAGCAGTTCTTC. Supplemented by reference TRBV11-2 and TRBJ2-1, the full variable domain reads EAGVAQSPRYKIIEKRQSVAFWCNPISGHATLYWYQQILGQGPKLLIQFQNNGVVDDSQLPKDRFSAERLKGVDSTLKIQPAKLEDSAVYLCASSLGLSDEQFFGPGTRLTVL.

CDR3 sequence: CASSIVASGVYNEQFF. CDR3 DNA sequence: TGTGCCAGTAGTATAGTAGCTAGCGGGGTCTACAATGAGCAGTTCTTC. The chain recombines TRBV19 with TRBJ2-1, with TRBD2 identical over 9 bases. Trimming at V came to 1 base and at J to 3 bases, leaving 4 bases not matched to a gene. The length of the CDR3 is 16 residues. CDR1 is LNHDA and CDR2 is SQIVND in the germline V gene (reference sequence).

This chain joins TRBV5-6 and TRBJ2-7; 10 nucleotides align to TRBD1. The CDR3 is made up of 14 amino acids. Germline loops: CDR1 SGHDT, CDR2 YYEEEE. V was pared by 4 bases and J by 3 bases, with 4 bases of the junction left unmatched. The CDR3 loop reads CASSPTGGNYEQYV. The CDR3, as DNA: TGTGCCAGCAGCCCGACAGGGGGCAACTACGAGCAGTACGTC.

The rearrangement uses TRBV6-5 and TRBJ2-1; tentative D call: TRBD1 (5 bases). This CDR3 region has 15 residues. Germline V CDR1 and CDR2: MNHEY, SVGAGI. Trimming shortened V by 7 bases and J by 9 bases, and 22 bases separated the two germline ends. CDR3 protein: CASIEKGIRQGEQFF. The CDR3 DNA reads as TGTGCCAGCATCGAAAAGGGGATCCGTCAGGGTGAGCAGTTCTTC.

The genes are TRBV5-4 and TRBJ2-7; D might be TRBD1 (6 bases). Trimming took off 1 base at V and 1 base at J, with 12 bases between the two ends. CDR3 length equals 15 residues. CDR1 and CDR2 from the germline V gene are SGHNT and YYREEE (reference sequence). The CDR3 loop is CASSLHWTDSYEQYF. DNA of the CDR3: TGTGCCAGCAGCTTGCACTGGACAGATTCCTACGAGCAGTACTTC.

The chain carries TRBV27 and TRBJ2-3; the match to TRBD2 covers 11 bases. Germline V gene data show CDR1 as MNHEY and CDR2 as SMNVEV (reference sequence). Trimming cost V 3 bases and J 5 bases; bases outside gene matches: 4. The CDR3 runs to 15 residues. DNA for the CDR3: TGTGCCAGCAGTTTTACTAGCGGGAGTGAAGATACGCAGTATTTT. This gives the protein CASSFTSGSEDTQYF.

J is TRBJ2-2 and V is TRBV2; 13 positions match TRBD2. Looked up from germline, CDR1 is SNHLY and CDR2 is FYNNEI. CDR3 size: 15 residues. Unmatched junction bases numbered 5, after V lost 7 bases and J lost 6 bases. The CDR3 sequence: CASKDGLAGAGELFF. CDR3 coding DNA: TGTGCCAGCAAGGACGGACTAGCGGGAGCCGGGGAGCTGTTTTTT. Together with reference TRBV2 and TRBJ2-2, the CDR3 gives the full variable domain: EPEVTQTPSHQVTQMGQEVILRCVPISNHLYFYWYRQILGQKVEFLVSFYNNEISEKSEIFDDQFSVERPDGSNFTLKIRSTKLEDSAMYFCASKDGLAGAGELFFGEGSRLTVL.

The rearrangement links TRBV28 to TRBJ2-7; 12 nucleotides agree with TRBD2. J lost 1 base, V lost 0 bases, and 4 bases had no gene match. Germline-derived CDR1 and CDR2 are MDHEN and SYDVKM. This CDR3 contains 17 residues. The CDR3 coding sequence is TGTGCCAGCAGTTTATGGGGACTAGCGGGTCTGTCCTACGAGCAGTACTTC. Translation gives CASSLWGLAGLSYEQYF.

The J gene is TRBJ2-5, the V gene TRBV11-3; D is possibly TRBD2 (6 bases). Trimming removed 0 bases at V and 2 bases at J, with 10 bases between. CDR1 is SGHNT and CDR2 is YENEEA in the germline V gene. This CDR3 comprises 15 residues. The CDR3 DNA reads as TGTGCCAGCAGCTTAGAGGGACTCCGGCAAGAGACCCAGTACTTC. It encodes CASSLEGLRQETQYF.

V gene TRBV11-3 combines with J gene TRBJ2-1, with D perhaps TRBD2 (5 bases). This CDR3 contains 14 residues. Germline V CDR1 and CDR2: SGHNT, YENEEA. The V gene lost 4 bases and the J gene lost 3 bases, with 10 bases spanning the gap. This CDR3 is CASSSRGFYNEQFF. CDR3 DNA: TGTGCCAGCAGCTCACGGGGATTCTACAATGAGCAGTTCTTC.

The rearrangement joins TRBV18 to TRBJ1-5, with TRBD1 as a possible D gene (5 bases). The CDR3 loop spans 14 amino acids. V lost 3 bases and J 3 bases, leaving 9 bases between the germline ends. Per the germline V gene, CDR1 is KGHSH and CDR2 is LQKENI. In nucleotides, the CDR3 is TGTGCCAGCTCACCGGGGGGTCTCAATCAGCCCCAGCATTTT. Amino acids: CASSPGGLNQPQHF.

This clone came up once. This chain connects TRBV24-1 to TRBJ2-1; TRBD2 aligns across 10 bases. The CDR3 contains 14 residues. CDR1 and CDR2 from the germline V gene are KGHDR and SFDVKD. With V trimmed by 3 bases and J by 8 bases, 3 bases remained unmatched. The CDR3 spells CATSDRSGRDEQFF. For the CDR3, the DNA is TGTGCCACCAGTGATCGCAGCGGGAGGGATGAGCAGTTCTTC.

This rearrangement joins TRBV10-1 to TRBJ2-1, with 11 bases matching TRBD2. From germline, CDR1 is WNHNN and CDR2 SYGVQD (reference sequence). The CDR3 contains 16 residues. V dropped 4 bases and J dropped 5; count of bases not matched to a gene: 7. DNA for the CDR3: TGCGCCAGCAGTGCCCAGGGACTAGCGGAAAACAATGAGCAGTTCTTC. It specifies CASSAQGLAENNEQFF.

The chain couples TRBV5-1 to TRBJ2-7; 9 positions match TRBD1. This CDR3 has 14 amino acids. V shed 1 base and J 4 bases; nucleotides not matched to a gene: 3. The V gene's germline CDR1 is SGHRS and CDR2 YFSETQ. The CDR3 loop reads CASSLYGTGYEQYV. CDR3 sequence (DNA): TGCGCCAGCAGCTTGTATGGGACAGGGTACGAGCAGTACGTC.

CDR3 protein: CATSSGSDGMETQYF. CDR3 DNA sequence: TGTGCCACCAGCAGCGGTAGCGACGGGATGGAGACCCAGTACTTC. The chain recombines TRBV15 with TRBJ2-5; possible D gene TRBD2, 5 bases. With 3 bases removed from V and 5 bases from J, the gap between germline ends came to 16 bases. The CDR3 contains 15 residues. Germline-derived CDR1 and CDR2 are LNHNV and YYDKDF (reference sequence).

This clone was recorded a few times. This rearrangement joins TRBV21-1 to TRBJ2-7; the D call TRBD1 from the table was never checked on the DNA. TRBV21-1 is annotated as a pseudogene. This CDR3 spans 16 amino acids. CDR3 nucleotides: TGTGCCAGCAGCAAAGAGGGACAGTGGTCAACCTACGAGCAGTACGTC. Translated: CASSKEGQWSTYEQYV.

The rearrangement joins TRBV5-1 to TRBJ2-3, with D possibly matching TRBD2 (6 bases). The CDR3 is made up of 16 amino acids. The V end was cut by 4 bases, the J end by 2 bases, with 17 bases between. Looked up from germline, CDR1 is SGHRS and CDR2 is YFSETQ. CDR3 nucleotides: TGCGCCAGCAGCGGTACCGGGACTGAGTACACAGATACGCAGTATTTT. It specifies CASSGTGTEYTDTQYF.

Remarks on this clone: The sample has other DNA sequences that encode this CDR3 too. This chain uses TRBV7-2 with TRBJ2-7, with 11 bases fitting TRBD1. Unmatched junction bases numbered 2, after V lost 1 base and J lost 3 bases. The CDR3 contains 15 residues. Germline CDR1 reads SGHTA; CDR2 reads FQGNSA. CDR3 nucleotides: TGTGCCAGCAGCTTAGTAGGGACAGGGGGCTACGAGCAGTACTTC. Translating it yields CASSLVGTGGYEQYF.

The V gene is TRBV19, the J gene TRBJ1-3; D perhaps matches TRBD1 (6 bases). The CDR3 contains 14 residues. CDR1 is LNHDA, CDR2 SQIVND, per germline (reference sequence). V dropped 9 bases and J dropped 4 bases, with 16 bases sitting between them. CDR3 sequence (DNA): TGTGCCAGCGAATTCACAGGGATCGGAAACACCATATATTTT. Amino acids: CASEFTGIGNTIYF.